Described below is a single T cell receptor beta chain sequence and its context. Antigen: not known. This sample was taken from a study of response to subunit inactivated influenza vaccine. Whole-study results and caveats: Seasonal influenza vaccination, on each occasion, was suggested by the authors to recruit few new T cells.

Trimming removed 4 bases from V and 5 bases from J; junction bases left unmatched: 5. Germline V gives CDR1 SGHVS, CDR2 FQNEAQ. CDR3 length: 14 amino acids. Each CDR3 protein gets one entry after TCRdb re-called the RT-PCR reads with MiXCR. This sample has 600,000 to 700,000 distinct CDR3 sequences, with about 14% found just once. The sample was PBMCs from blood, taken around 14 days before vaccination. The clonotype was recovered from a man in his fifties who received an inactivated influenza vaccine. The chain is built from TRBV7-8 and TRBJ2-7, with TRBD1 matching 10 bases. Here the CDR3 DNA reads TGTGCCAGCAGCTCGGGACAGGGGTTGCACGAGCAGTACTTC. Amino acid sequence: CASSSGQGLHEQYF.